This T cell receptor beta chain was obtained from a study of cytomegalovirus exposure and HLA in healthy donors. Points from the study as a whole: A missense DCLRE1C variant was associated with V- and J-gene trimming of TCR beta chains in a later analysis, and an independent cohort replicated the association.

A multiplex PCR was run with 60 Vbeta primers and 13 Jbeta primers. Profiling relied on immunoSEQ multiplex PCR, and the TCRdb table lists in-frame clones only, not all of them. Among under 150,000 clones listed, 73% were seen once. This clone was counted once. Its antigen is as yet unknown. V was clipped by 1 base and J by 7 bases; unmatched bases: 2. Per the germline V gene, CDR1 is SGDLS and CDR2 is YYNGEE. This CDR3 has 15 residues. The sequencing input was PBMCs. This TCR derives from a woman between 40 and 50 years old in good health and CMV-seronegative. This sequence joins TRBV9 and TRBJ1-6, with 10 bases aligning to TRBD1. In nucleotides, the CDR3 is TGTGCCAGCAGCGTAACGGGACAGGGGAATTCACCCCTCCACTTT. It translates to CASSVTGQGNSPLHF.